The clone carrying this TCR beta chain is a singleton in its sample. The extraction recovered at least 5.5 micrograms of total RNA per sample. Germline CDR1 GTSNPN, CDR2 SVGIG (reference sequence). V was cut by 4 bases and J by 5 bases, with 9 bases left in between. This CDR3 is built from 13 residues. The source of the sample is a study of blood T cells in healthy people across ages. Combining a sample-barcoded 5' primer with a J-beta primer mix, a second PCR ran for about 7 to 12 cycles. Researchers report that each sample yielded at least 2.5 million CDR3-containing paired-end reads. TCRdb re-derived calls from the 5' RACE reads in MiXCR, one entry per CDR3 protein. The repertoire consists of under 1 million distinct CDR3 sequences, with around 42% occurring once and the leading ten covering about a fifth.

This TCR was recovered from a man between 60 and 75 years old in good health. Sequencing input: blood. The genes are TRBV30 and TRBJ1-6; TRBD1 is a possible D gene (5 bases). CDR3 nucleotide sequence: TGTGCCTGGAATAGACAGAATAATTCACCCCTCCACTTT. Its protein is CAWNRQNNSPLHF.